The next 16 T cell receptor beta chains were all read from a single sample in a study of blood T cells in healthy people across ages. For the second PCR, which ran for roughly 6 to 12 cycles, a sample-barcoded 5' primer and a J-beta primer mix were used. TCRdb fed the 5' RACE reads into MiXCR, producing one record per CDR3 protein. The sample yields approximately 1.5 million distinct CDR3 sequences, about 35% seen once. Sequenced input: blood. Receptor source: a woman aged 30 to 39 in good health.

The table lists this clonotype with a few counts. This rearrangement joins TRBV27 to TRBJ2-7; D perhaps matches TRBD1 (6 bases). The CDR3 is made up of 13 amino acids. Germline lookup yields CDR1 MNHEY and CDR2 SMNVEV (reference sequence). Trimming took off 5 bases at V and 5 bases at J, with 13 bases between the two ends. This CDR3 is CASSLQGPHEQYF. The CDR3 nucleotides read TGTGCCAGCAGTCTGCAGGGGCCCCACGAGCAGTACTTC.

The chain uses TRBV27 and TRBJ1-2; weak D call: TRBD1 (6 bases). The CDR3 extends over 14 amino acids. V was clipped by 0 bases and J by 8 bases, with 13 bases between them. Germline CDR1 and CDR2: MNHEY and SMNVEV (reference sequence). CDR3: CASSLSKGGKGYTF. CDR3 nucleotide sequence: TGTGCCAGCAGTTTATCGAAGGGGGGGAAAGGCTACACCTTC.

The chain recombines TRBV7-3 with TRBJ2-2; D possibly uses TRBD1 or TRBD2 (5 bases each). Trimming left V 4 bases short and J 1 base short, with 10 bases between. From germline, CDR1 is SGHTA and CDR2 FQGTGA. The CDR3 has 15 amino acids. As DNA, the CDR3 is TGTGCCAGCAGCTGGGGGACCCGGAACACCGGGGAGCTGTTTTTT. Its translation is CASSWGTRNTGELFF.

This clonotype came up a few times. This chain joins TRBV20-1 and TRBJ2-6, with D possibly being TRBD1 (5 bases). Germline-derived CDR1 and CDR2 are DFQATT and SNEGSKA (reference sequence). V lost 5 bases and J 2 bases, leaving 10 bases between the germline ends. The CDR3 is 14 residues long. In nucleotides, the CDR3 is TGCAGTGCTCTCACAGGTCCTGGGGCCAACGTCCTGACTTTC. Translated: CSALTGPGANVLTF.

This clonotype was seen more than once but under ten times. The chain links TRBV4-2 to TRBJ2-5, with 10 nucleotides matching TRBD2. Germline assignment: CDR1 LGHNA and CDR2 YNFKEQ. The CDR3 contains 17 residues. V was pared by 1 base and J by 3 bases, with 8 bases of the junction left unmatched. The CDR3 sequence is CASSQGTLAGAKETQYF. CDR3 sequence (DNA): TGTGCCAGCAGCCAAGGGACCCTAGCGGGGGCGAAAGAGACCCAGTACTTC.

The rearrangement links TRBV28 to TRBJ2-3, with D possibly being TRBD2 (5 bases). There are 15 residues in the CDR3. The V and J ends lost 5 bases and 4 bases respectively, with 16 bases between them. Germline CDR1 reads MDHEN; CDR2 reads SYDVKM. CDR3 DNA sequence: TGTGCCAGCAGTGTTGGGGAGCCTCTCGCAGATACGCAGTATTTT. Its translation: CASSVGEPLADTQYF. Drawing the rest from reference TRBV28 and TRBJ2-3, the complete variable domain is DVKVTQSSRYLVKRTGEKVFLECVQDMDHENMFWYRQDPGLGLRLIYFSYDVKMKEKGDIPEGYSVSREKKERFSLILESASTNQTSMYLCASSVGEPLADTQYFGPGTRLTVL.

V usage is TRBV30 and J usage is TRBJ2-5; D may be TRBD2 (5 bases). Germline V lookup: CDR1 GTSNPN, CDR2 SVGIG (reference sequence). This CDR3 region has 14 residues. The germline V and J ends were trimmed by 3 bases and 1 base, with 12 bases remaining between them. The DNA for the CDR3 is TGTGCCTGGAGCCAGGACTCGGTCCAAGAGACCCAGTACTTC. Protein product: CAWSQDSVQETQYF.

The chain combines TRBV20-1 with TRBJ2-7; 8 bases map to TRBD1. Looked up from germline, CDR1 is DFQATT and CDR2 is SNEGSKA (reference sequence). V shed 3 bases, J shed 4 bases, and the junction held 14 bases outside the gene matches. The CDR3 has 16 amino acids. CDR3 in amino acids: CSASSRTGNMPYEQYF. CDR3 DNA sequence: TGCAGTGCTAGTTCTAGGACAGGGAACATGCCTTACGAGCAGTACTTC.

The V call is TRBV28, the J call TRBJ2-1; D is perhaps TRBD1 or TRBD2 (5 bases each). Trimming shortened V by 6 bases and J by 2 bases, and 14 bases separated the two germline ends. Germline V lookup: CDR1 MDHEN, CDR2 SYDVKM. CDR3 length: 15 residues. The DNA of the CDR3 is TGTGCCAGCAGCAACGTTCGGGGCCCCTACAATGAGCAGTTCTTC. Residues: CASSNVRGPYNEQFF.

About this clonotype itself: A much larger clone differs by one base, so this may be a read error. This chain links TRBV28 with TRBJ2-7, with 8 bases matching TRBD1. The CDR3 extends over 16 amino acids. CDR1 is MDHEN, CDR2 SYDVKM, per germline. This CDR3 reads CASSFSTGAFSCEQYF. In DNA, the CDR3 is TGTGCCAGCAGTTTCTCGACAGGGGCGTTCTCCTGCGAGCAGTACTTC.

The sample holds a few counts of this clonotype. The chain carries TRBV7-9 and TRBJ2-5, with 7 positions matching TRBD2. CDR1 is SEHNR, CDR2 FQNEAQ, per germline (reference sequence). The CDR3 sequence is 15 residues long. J gave up 5 bases and V 1 base, and 7 bases lay outside the gene matches. This CDR3 is CASSLDGGGGETQYF. DNA for the CDR3: TGTGCCAGCAGCTTAGACGGTGGGGGAGGGGAGACCCAGTACTTC. Looking up the rest from reference TRBV7-9 and TRBJ2-5 gives the full variable domain: DTGVSQNPRHKITKRGQNVTFRCDPISEHNRLYWYRQTLGQGPEFLTYFQNEAQLEKSRLLSDRFSAERPKGSFSTLEIQRTEQGDSAMYLCASSLDGGGGETQYFGPGTRLLVL.

The chain links TRBV10-3 to TRBJ2-7, with D possibly TRBD2 on 7 matching bases. The CDR3 totals 14 residues. The germline gives CDR1 ENHRY, CDR2 SYGVKD. V dropped 7 bases and J dropped 0 bases, with 13 bases sitting between them. CDR3 in DNA: TGTGCCATCAAGGGGGGGCTTAGCTCCTACGAGCAGTACTTC. Translating gives CAIKGGLSSYEQYF.

The chain has TRBV5-1 and TRBJ1-2; D not resolved. The CDR3 is 14 residues long. In germline, CDR1 is SGHRS, CDR2 YFSETQ. V was pared by 0 bases and J by 7 bases, with 13 bases between. As DNA, the CDR3 is TGCGCCAGCAGCTTGGCACACGGGCCCGGTGGCTACACCTTC. Translation: CASSLAHGPGGYTF.

This clonotype was counted only a few times. This chain uses TRBV20-1 with TRBJ2-5; 9 bases agree with TRBD2. The CDR3 contains 16 residues. The junction had 16 bases not matched to a gene; V was cut back by 5 bases and J by 6 bases. Germline lookup yields CDR1 DFQATT and CDR2 SNEGSKA (reference sequence). CDR3 protein: CSAGVLGGGAVKTQYF. The CDR3, as DNA: TGCAGTGCTGGAGTTCTTGGCGGGGGGGCCGTGAAGACCCAGTACTTC.

This clonotype has just a few counts. The chain couples TRBV12-3 or TRBV12-4 to TRBJ2-5; the D is unclear. The CDR3 has 13 amino acids. The V end lost 7 bases, the J end lost 11 bases, and 20 bases lay between the germline ends. The CDR3 here is CASTMAAVSEQYF. The CDR3 nucleotides read TGTGCCAGCACCATGGCGGCCGTCTCTGAGCAGTACTTC.

Remarks on this clonotype: The germline gene is not matched at one end of the junction; a read error may be the cause. The V call is TRBV3-1, the J call TRBJ2-3; TRBD2 agrees at 7 bases. Germline V gene data show CDR1 as LGHDT and CDR2 as YNNKEL (reference sequence). The CDR3 runs to 15 residues. The CDR3 reads CASSPAGLGTDMQYF. The CDR3 DNA follows: TGTGCCAGCAGCCCCGCAGGACTAGGCACAGATATGCAGTATTTT.